This T cell receptor (beta chain) was captured in a study of blood T cell repertoires in COVID-19 (dated by TCRdb to between 2020 and 2021). Regarding the research as a whole: Samples covering the acute and convalescent phases of COVID-19 were provided by collaborators in the United States, Italy and Spain. A freely available public database, intended as a resource for researchers studying the immune response to SARS-CoV-2, is where the repertoires were released. The material from the prospective study consisted of cDNA or gDNA derived from T cells, B-cell-depleted T cells, or PBMCs. HLA class I and class II types, where available, came from metadata supplied by the sample provider rather than from assay-based typing. Deeply sampled blood TCRbeta repertoires from subjects exposed to, actively infected with, or recovered from COVID-19 were included in the dataset. Samples came from the ongoing ImmuneRACE study (first 160 participants) plus 1,254 subjects from 6 global collaborators. The sample metadata nearly always contained a de-identified subject ID, COVID-19 status, age in years and sex.

Comments on this clone: The specificity of this receptor is unknown. The input lacks base qualities; no much larger clone sits a single base away.

TCRbeta CDR3 regions were amplified from genomic DNA using the immunoSEQ Assay, a bias-controlled multiplex PCR. The published analysis was carried out like this. The number of nucleated cells in each sample was estimated by amplification of reference gene primers within the assay. To quantify the absolute abundance of each unique TCRbeta CDR3 rearrangement, sequence reads were collapsed and filtered. For each sample, productive Simpson clonality was calculated as the square root of Simpson's diversity index over productive rearrangements. TCRdb limited this immuneACCESS table to in-frame rearrangements with V and J called. A share of clones is missing; checked studies link under half to unresolved V genes, and the rest is unexplained. From that table come the V and J calls and clone size; the DNA was used to work out D and trimming. Here the sample has some 180,000 clones; around 85% occur a single time. The ten biggest clones cover approximately 6.2% of the sample.

The CDR3 measures 16 amino acids from cysteine to phenylalanine. Only the CDR3 DNA stays, 48 bases, in frame from base 1. Trimming accounts for 4 bases at V and 0 bases at J, while the number of junction bases matched to no gene is 3. The germline V gene specifies SGHNT as CDR1 and YENEEA as CDR2. Participants in the prospective study were enrolled through a virtual design, were aged roughly 18 to 90 years, and lived in roughly 24 United States geographic areas. Cohort assignment in the prospective study relied on participant-reported clinical history from a screening survey and a study questionnaire. Recovered participants in ImmuneRACE Cohort 3 were defined by two consecutive negative NP/OP PCR tests, clearance by a healthcare professional, or resolution of symptoms. Each participant in the prospective study had whole blood, serum and a nasopharyngeal or oropharyngeal swab collected by mobile phlebotomists. Over a roughly 2-month period, participants in the prospective study had the option of providing additional blood draws and questionnaires. Blood samples from the prospective study were shipped frozen or at room temperature prior to DNA extraction.

Summary of the overall study and its limitations: Clinical and demographic metadata were provided uncurated, with the amount varying by source and participant.

Sequencing input: PBMCs or T cells enriched from blood (not recorded which). This chain is built from TRBV11-3 and TRBJ2-1; 10 junctional bases match TRBD2. The clonotype originates from a man in his forties who had recovered from COVID-19. The CDR3 protein sequence reads: CASSSGLASSYNEQFF. The bases are TGTGCCAGCAGCTCGGGACTAGCGAGCTCCTACAATGAGCAGTTCTTC.